This TCR beta chain comes out of a study of cytotoxic CD8 clonotypes in ibrutinib-treated CLL. CDR1 is LGHNT, CDR2 FRNRAP, per germline. The CDR3 spans 18 residues. The ends lost 1 base at V and 3 bases at J; junction bases unmatched: 11. Sequencing was performed with immunoSEQ multiplex PCR; in TCRdb, only in-frame clones are kept and a portion is missing. Altogether around 150,000 clones are present, more than 70% being singletons, with the ten largest covering 3% to 3.5%. This clone appeared a single time. The TCR originated in a human donor with chronic lymphocytic leukemia. The sample in question was PBMCs, obtained at disease progression, from a patient treated with ibrutinib. The V gene is TRBV12-5, the J gene TRBJ1-1; TRBD1 agrees at 10 bases. The CDR3 nucleotides are TGTGCTAGTGGTTTGGCCACCCGGGACAGGGGCATCCACACTGAAGCTTTCTTT. This translates into CASGLATRDRGIHTEAFF.